These T cell receptor beta chains were read from a single sample in a study of T-cell reconstitution after alpha-beta-depleted transplantation in children. TCRdb fed the PCR reads into MiXCR, producing one record per CDR3 protein. The sample yields around 680,000 distinct CDR3 sequences, 15% to 20% seen once. Sequenced material: PBMCs from the stem cell graft donor, taken from the stem cell graft. These receptors were collected from a human donor who donated a stem cell graft to a child with acute myeloid leukemia. Each CDR3 is given with its conserved first and last residue. A D gene is named only where the DNA matches it firmly. Where a row states a size, it is once, few, many or the class of an expanded clone; other rows omit it.

14 - TRBJ2-3 - TRBV6-5 CASSYPGPKDTQYF TGTGCCAGCAGTTATCCGGGGCCCAAAGATACGCAGTATTTT
14 - TRBJ2-7 few TRBV7-8 CASSLGQVTSEQYF TGTGCCAGCAGCTTAGGTCAGGTAACGAGCGAGCAGTACTTC
13 - TRBJ2-7 few TRBV20-1 CSARKSRAYEQYF TGCAGTGCTAGAAAATCCCGAGCCTACGAGCAGTACTTC
14 TRBD2 TRBJ2-1 many TRBV20-1 CSARPSGGANEQFF TGCAGTGCTAGGCCCTCCGGGGGGGCCAATGAGCAGTTCTTC
15 - TRBJ2-1 few TRBV7-2 CASSLGGSGLNEQFF TGTGCCAGCAGCTTAGGTGGTAGCGGTCTCAATGAGCAGTTCTTC
15 - TRBJ2-3 many TRBV6-5 CASNPRPGGTDTQYF TGTGCCAGCAACCCACGACCAGGGGGCACAGATACGCAGTATTTT
16 - TRBJ2-3 many TRBV5-5 CASSSRPEGGADTQYF TGTGCCAGCAGCTCGAGACCGGAGGGAGGCGCAGATACGCAGTATTTT
14 - TRBJ1-2 many TRBV20-1 CSARPPGHNYGYTF TGCAGTGCTAGACCTCCGGGACATAACTATGGCTACACCTTC
13 - TRBJ1-1 many TRBV20-1 CSARDRGLTEAFF TGCAGTGCTAGAGATCGGGGTTTAACTGAAGCTTTCTTT
15 TRBD2 TRBJ2-1 - TRBV4-3 CASSQDRGGLNEQFF TGCGCCAGCAGCCAAGACCGGGGGGGTTTAAATGAGCAGTTCTTC
13 - TRBJ2-1 many TRBV6-1 CASRPPGLDEQFF TGTGCCAGCAGACCCCCAGGGCTCGATGAGCAGTTCTTC
16 TRBD2 TRBJ2-5 many TRBV7-2 CASSRGTSGYQETQYF TGTGCCAGCAGCCGTGGGACTAGCGGTTACCAAGAGACCCAGTACTTC
15 TRBD1 TRBJ1-5 - TRBV5-1 CASSLQGADGQPQHF TGCGCCAGCAGCTTACAGGGGGCGGATGGCCAGCCCCAGCATTTT
15 TRBD1 TRBJ1-6 - TRBV6-1 CASSQDRGKWSPLHF TGTGCCAGCAGTCAGGACAGGGGTAAATGGTCACCCCTCCACTTT
14 TRBD1 TRBJ2-3 many TRBV29-1 CSVHYRGQTDTQYF TGCAGCGTCCATTACAGGGGCCAGACAGATACGCAGTATTTT
17 TRBD2 TRBJ2-3 - TRBV20-1 CCATGIAGSLFADTQYF TGCTGTGCCACCGGGATAGCGGGGTCCCTTTTCGCAGATACGCAGTATTTT
14 TRBD2 TRBJ2-1 many TRBV27 CASTLTSVHNEQFF TGTGCCAGCACCCTGACTAGCGTACACAATGAGCAGTTCTTC
16 - TRBJ2-3 - TRBV6-5 CASSYGTFTSTDTQYF TGTGCCAGCAGTTACGGGACTTTCACTAGCACAGATACGCAGTATTTT
14 - TRBJ2-6 - TRBV20-1 CSALQNSGANVLTF TGCAGTGCTCTCCAAAACTCTGGGGCCAACGTCCTGACTTTC
15 - TRBJ1-5 - TRBV4-1 CASSQAGVGNQPQHF TGCGCCAGCAGCCAAGCTGGTGTGGGCAATCAGCCCCAGCATTTT
14 - TRBJ1-4 - TRBV20-1 CSASGGSTNEKLFF TGCAGTGCTAGTGGCGGCAGTACTAATGAAAAACTGTTTTTT
15 - TRBJ1-3 many TRBV6-1 CASSPGPHSGNTIYF TGTGCCAGCAGTCCCGGGCCTCACTCTGGAAACACCATATATTTT
12 - TRBJ2-3 - TRBV11-2 CASSLDMVTQYF TGTGCCAGCAGCTTAGACATGGTTACGCAGTATTTT
17 - TRBJ2-7 few TRBV15 CATSRDPKQDSSYEQYF TGTGCCACCAGCAGAGATCCCAAGCAGGATTCCTCCTACGAGCAGTACTTC
15 TRBD1 TRBJ2-3 - TRBV12-3/TRBV12-4 CASSSRDRGMDTQYF TGTGCCAGCAGTTCCCGGGACAGGGGAATGGATACGCAGTATTTT
16 TRBD1 TRBJ2-3 many TRBV5-6 CASSLFQGARTDTQYF TGTGCCAGCAGCTTGTTCCAGGGGGCGAGGACAGATACGCAGTATTTT
12 - TRBJ2-1 few TRBV11-2 CASSLVHQAHFF TGTGCCAGCAGCTTAGTTCATCAGGCGCATTTCTTC
11 - TRBJ2-7 few TRBV7-2 CASSLRHEQYF TGTGCCAGCAGCTTACGGCACGAGCAGTACTTC
16 - TRBJ1-5 many TRBV20-1 CSAVGMGGARTQPQHF TGCAGTGCTGTCGGAATGGGCGGGGCCAGGACTCAGCCCCAGCATTTT
14 TRBD1 TRBJ2-3 many TRBV29-1 CSTVRGSPGDTQYF TGCAGCACCGTCAGGGGGTCGCCTGGAGATACGCAGTATTTT
13 - TRBJ2-7 many TRBV20-1 CSATGTASYEQYF TGCAGTGCCACCGGGACGGCGTCCTACGAGCAGTACTTC